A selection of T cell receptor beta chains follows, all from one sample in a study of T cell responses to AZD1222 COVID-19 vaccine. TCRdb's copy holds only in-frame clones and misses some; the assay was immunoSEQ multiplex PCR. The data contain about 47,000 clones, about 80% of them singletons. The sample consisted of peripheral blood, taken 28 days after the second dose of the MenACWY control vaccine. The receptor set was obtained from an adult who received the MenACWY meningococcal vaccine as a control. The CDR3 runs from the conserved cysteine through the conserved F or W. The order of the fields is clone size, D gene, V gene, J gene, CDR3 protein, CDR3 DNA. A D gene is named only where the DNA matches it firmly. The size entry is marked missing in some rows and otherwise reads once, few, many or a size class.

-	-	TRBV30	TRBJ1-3	CAWSSGGGSSGNTIYF	TGTGCCTGGAGCTCGGGGGGGGGCTCCTCTGGAAACACCATATATTTT
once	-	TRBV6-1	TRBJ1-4	CASSGRGGHLRNEKLFF	TGTGCCAGCAGTGGTAGGGGGGGCCATCTCCGAAATGAAAAACTGTTTTTT
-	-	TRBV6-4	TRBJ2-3	CASSDSIYDTDTQYF	TGTGCCAGCAGTGACTCGATATACGACACAGATACGCAGTATTTT
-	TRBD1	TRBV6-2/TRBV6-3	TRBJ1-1	CASSNDRGQAFF	TGTGCCAGCAGTAATGACAGGGGTCAAGCTTTCTTT
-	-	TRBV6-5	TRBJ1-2	CASSYTGSIYGYTF	TGTGCCAGCAGTTACACGGGGTCTATCTATGGCTACACCTTC
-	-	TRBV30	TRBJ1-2	CAWSLLPTNYGYTF	TGTGCCTGGAGTCTATTGCCCACTAACTATGGCTACACCTTC
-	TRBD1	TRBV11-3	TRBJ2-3	CASSQGQSTDTQYF	TGTGCCAGCAGCCAGGGACAGTCCACAGATACGCAGTATTTT
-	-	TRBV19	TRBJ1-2	CASSIKASGYEGYTF	TGTGCCAGTAGTATTAAGGCTTCCGGGTATGAAGGCTACACCTTC
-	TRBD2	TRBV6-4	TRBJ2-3	CASSETSGDTDTQYF	TGTGCCAGCAGTGAAACTAGCGGGGACACAGATACGCAGTATTTT
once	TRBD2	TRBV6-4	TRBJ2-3	CASSDSTSGNTDTQYF	TGTGCCAGCAGTGACTCGACTAGCGGGAACACAGATACGCAGTATTTT
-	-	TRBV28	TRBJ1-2	CASSQTGGLHYGYTF	TGTGCCAGCAGTCAGACGGGGGGACTACACTATGGCTACACCTTC
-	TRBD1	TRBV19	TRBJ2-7	CASSWTGGPAENYEQYF	TGTGCCAGTAGTTGGACAGGGGGCCCCGCGGAAAACTACGAGCAGTACTTC
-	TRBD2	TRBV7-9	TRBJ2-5	CASSSGTSGETQYF	TGTGCCAGCAGCTCCGGGACTAGCGGCGAGACCCAGTACTTC
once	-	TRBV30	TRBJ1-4	CAWSVEGTHEKLFF	TGTGCCTGGAGTGTGGAGGGGACCCATGAAAAACTGTTTTTT
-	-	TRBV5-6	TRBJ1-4	CASSFREFGSNEKLFF	TGTGCCAGCAGCTTCAGGGAATTTGGTTCTAATGAAAAACTGTTTTTT
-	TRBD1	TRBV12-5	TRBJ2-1	CASGLGDRGHEQFF	TGTGCTAGTGGTTTGGGGGACAGGGGTCATGAGCAGTTCTTC
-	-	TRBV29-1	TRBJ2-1	CSVVHLWGAEQFF	TGCAGCGTTGTTCACCTCTGGGGGGCTGAGCAGTTCTTC
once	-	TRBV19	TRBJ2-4	CASSARPGDIQYF	TGTGCCAGTAGTGCTCGTCCTGGGGACATTCAGTACTTC
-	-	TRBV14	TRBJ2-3	CASSQTGYTQYF	TGTGCCAGCAGCCAAACAGGGTATACGCAGTATTTT
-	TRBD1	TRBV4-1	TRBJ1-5	CASSQRTGDNQPQHF	TGCGCCAGCAGCCAGCGGACAGGGGACAATCAGCCCCAGCATTTT
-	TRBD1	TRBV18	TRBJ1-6	CASSPRTGDNSPLHF	TGTGCCAGCTCACCACGGACAGGGGATAATTCACCCCTCCACTTT
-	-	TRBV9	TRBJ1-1	CASSVSGTEAFF	TGTGCCAGCAGCGTCTCAGGAACTGAAGCTTTCTTT
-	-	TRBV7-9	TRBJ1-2	CAGMRGDYGYTF	TGTGCCGGAATGAGAGGGGACTATGGCTACACCTTC
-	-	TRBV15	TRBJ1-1	CATSRGYTEAFF	TGTGCCACCAGCAGAGGGTACACTGAAGCTTTCTTT
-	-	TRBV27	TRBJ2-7	CASSLGPPSRDYEQYF	TGTGCCAGCAGTTTAGGCCCCCCGTCGAGGGACTACGAGCAGTACTTC
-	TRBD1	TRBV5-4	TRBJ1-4	CASSRGTENEKLFF	TGTGCCAGCAGCCGAGGGACAGAGAATGAAAAACTGTTTTTT
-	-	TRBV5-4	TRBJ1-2	CASSLGVGYEYGYTF	TGTGCCAGCAGCTTGGGGGTGGGGTATGAATATGGCTACACCTTC
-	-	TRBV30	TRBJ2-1	CAWSVGSVLSSYNEQFF	TGTGCCTGGAGTGTAGGGAGCGTCCTTAGCTCCTACAATGAGCAGTTCTTC
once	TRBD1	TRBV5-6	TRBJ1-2	CASSRGQGAGYTF	TGTGCCAGCAGCCGCGGACAGGGAGCTGGCTACACCTTC
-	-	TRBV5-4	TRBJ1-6	CASSQGLVNSPLHF	TGTGCCAGCAGCCAGGGACTGGTGAATTCACCCCTCCACTTT
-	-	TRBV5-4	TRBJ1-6	CASSSQDYSPLHF	TGTGCCAGCAGCTCACAGGACTATTCACCCCTCCACTTT
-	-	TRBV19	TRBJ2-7	CASSIRGRVGEQYF	TGTGCCAGTAGTATTCGGGGGCGCGTCGGCGAGCAGTACTTC
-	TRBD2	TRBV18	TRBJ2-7	CASSLRLADSYEQYF	TGTGCCAGCTCTCTAAGACTAGCGGACTCCTACGAGCAGTACTTC
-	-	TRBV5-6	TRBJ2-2	CASSLVGQNTGELFF	TGTGCCAGCAGCTTGGTTGGACAGAACACCGGGGAGCTGTTTTTT
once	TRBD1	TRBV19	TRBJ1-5	CASSRGQGIQPQHF	TGTGCCAGTAGTAGAGGACAGGGCATTCAGCCCCAGCATTTT
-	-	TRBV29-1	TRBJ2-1	CSVGHPTGEQFF	TGCAGCGTGGGACACCCCACCGGGGAGCAGTTCTTC
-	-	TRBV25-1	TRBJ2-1	CASSEVGARDEQFF	TGTGCCAGCAGTGAAGTGGGGGCGCGGGATGAGCAGTTCTTC
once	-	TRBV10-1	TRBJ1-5	CATFLPPCNQPQHF	TGCGCCACCTTTCTTCCTCCCTGCAATCAGCCCCAGCATTTT
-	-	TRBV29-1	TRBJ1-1	CSANRVNTEAFF	TGCAGCGCCAACAGAGTTAACACTGAAGCTTTCTTT
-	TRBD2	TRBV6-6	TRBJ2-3	CASSSRLAGGTDTQYF	TGTGCCAGCAGTTCCCGACTAGCGGGGGGCACAGATACGCAGTATTTT
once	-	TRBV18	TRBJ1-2	CASSQDTGPGGGYTF	TGTGCCAGCTCGCAAGATACAGGGCCCGGTGGTGGCTACACCTTC
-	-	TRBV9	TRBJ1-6	CASSRTVYNSPLHF	TGTGCCAGCAGTAGGACTGTCTATAATTCACCCCTCCACTTT
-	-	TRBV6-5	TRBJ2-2	CASKLPRGNTGELFF	TGTGCCAGCAAATTGCCCAGGGGGAACACCGGGGAGCTGTTTTTT
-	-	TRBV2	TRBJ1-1	CASSPPGGGQGTEAFF	TGTGCCAGCAGTCCACCGGGTGGGGGTCAGGGGACTGAAGCTTTCTTT
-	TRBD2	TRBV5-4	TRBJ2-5	CASSHPSGILRETQYF	TGTGCCAGCAGCCATCCTAGCGGGATCCTTCGGGAGACCCAGTACTTC
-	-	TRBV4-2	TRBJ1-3	CASSQETYEGNTIYF	TGTGCCAGCAGCCAAGAAACGTATGAGGGAAACACCATATATTTT
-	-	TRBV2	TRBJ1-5	CASSLGAFRDGGNQPQHF	TGTGCCAGCAGTCTTGGCGCCTTCCGGGACGGAGGCAATCAGCCCCAGCATTTT
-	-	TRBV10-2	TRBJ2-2	CASSASNTGELFF	TGCGCCAGCAGTGCATCAAACACCGGGGAGCTGTTTTTT
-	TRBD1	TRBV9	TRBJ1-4	CASSPGQVPNEKLFF	TGTGCCAGCAGCCCTGGACAGGTGCCTAATGAAAAACTGTTTTTT
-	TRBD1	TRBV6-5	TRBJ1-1	CASTRTGVVAEAFF	TGTGCCAGCACCCGGACAGGGGTGGTGGCTGAAGCTTTCTTT
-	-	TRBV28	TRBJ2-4	CASSPPGLAKNIQYF	TGTGCCAGCAGTCCCCCCGGCCTAGCCAAAAACATTCAGTACTTC
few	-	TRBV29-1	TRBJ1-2	CSVAANANYGYTF	TGCAGCGTTGCTGCTAACGCTAACTATGGCTACACCTTC
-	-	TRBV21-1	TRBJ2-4	CASSKDTIVAKNIQYF	TGTGCCAGCAGCAAAGACACAATAGTAGCCAAAAACATTCAGTACTTC
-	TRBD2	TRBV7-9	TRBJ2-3	CASSYLAGPSSTDTQYF	TGTGCCAGCAGCTACCTAGCGGGACCATCTAGCACAGATACGCAGTATTTT
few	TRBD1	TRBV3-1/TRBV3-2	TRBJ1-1	CASSQDRWGDRGQGAFF	TGTGCCAGCAGCCAAGATAGGTGGGGGGACAGGGGGCAAGGAGCTTTCTTT
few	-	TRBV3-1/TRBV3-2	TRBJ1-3	CASSQWGLSGNTIYF	TGTGCCAGCAGCCAATGGGGCCTCTCTGGAAACACCATATATTTT
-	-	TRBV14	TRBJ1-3	CASRTGGRGNTIYF	TGTGCCAGCAGAACCGGGGGCAGGGGAAACACCATATATTTT
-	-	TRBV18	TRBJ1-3	CASSPTPGGSGNTIYF	TGTGCCAGCTCACCGACCCCAGGCGGCTCTGGAAACACCATATATTTT
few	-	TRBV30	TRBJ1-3	CAWSAPGVSSGNTIYF	TGTGCCTGGAGTGCACCCGGGGTTAGCTCTGGAAACACCATATATTTT